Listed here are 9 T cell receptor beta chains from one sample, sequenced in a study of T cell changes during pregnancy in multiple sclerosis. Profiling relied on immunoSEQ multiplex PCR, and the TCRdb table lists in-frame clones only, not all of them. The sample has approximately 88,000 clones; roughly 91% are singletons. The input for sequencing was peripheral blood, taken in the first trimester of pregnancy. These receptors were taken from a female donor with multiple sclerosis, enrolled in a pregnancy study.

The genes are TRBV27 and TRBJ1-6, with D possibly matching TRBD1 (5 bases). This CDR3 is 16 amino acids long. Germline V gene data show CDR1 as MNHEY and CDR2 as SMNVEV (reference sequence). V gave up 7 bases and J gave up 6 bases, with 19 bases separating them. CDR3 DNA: TGTGCCAGCACAAAGGGAACTGGGGCCAGTAATTCACCCCTCCACTTT. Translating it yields CASTKGTGASNSPLHF.

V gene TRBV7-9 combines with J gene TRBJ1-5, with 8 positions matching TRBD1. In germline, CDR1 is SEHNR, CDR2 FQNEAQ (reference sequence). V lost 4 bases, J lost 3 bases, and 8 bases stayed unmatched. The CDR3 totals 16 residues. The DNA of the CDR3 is TGTGCCAGCAGCTCCTCCGGGACAGGATTCAATCAGCCCCAGCATTTT. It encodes CASSSSGTGFNQPQHF. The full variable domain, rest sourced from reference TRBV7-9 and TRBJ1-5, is DTGVSQNPRHKITKRGQNVTFRCDPISEHNRLYWYRQTLGQGPEFLTYFQNEAQLEKSRLLSDRFSAERPKGSFSTLEIQRTEQGDSAMYLCASSSSGTGFNQPQHFGDGTRLSIL.

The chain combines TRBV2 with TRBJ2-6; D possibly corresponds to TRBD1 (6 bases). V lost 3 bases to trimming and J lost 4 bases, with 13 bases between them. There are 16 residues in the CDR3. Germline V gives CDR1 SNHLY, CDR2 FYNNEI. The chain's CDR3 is CASSDWPTGGANVLTF. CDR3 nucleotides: TGTGCCAGCAGTGACTGGCCTACAGGGGGGGCCAACGTCCTGACTTTC.

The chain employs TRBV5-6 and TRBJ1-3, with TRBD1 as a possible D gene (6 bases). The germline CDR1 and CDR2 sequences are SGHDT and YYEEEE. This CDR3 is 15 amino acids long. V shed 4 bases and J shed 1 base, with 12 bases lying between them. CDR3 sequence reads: CASSTGSVSGNTIYF. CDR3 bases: TGTGCCAGCAGCACAGGGTCAGTTTCTGGAAACACCATATATTTT.

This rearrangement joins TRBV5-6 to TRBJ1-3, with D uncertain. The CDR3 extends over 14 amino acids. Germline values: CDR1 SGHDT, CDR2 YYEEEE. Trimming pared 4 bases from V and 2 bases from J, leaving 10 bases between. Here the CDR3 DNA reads TGTGCCAGCAGCCCCCTTCTACCTGGAAACACCATATATTTT. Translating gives CASSPLLPGNTIYF. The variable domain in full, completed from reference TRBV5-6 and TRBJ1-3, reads DAGVTQSPTHLIKTRGQQVTLRCSPKSGHDTVSWYQQALGQGPQFIFQYYEEEERQRGNFPDRFSGHQFPNYSSELNVNALLLGDSALYLCASSPLLPGNTIYFGEGSWLTVV.

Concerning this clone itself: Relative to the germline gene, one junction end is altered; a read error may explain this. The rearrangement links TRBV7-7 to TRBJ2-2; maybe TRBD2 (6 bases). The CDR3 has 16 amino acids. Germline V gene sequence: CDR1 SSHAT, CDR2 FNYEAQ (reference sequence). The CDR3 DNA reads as TGTGCTAGCAGCTTAGTCGGGACTCCGAACACCGGGGAGCTGTTTTTT. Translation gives CASSLVGTPNTGELFF.

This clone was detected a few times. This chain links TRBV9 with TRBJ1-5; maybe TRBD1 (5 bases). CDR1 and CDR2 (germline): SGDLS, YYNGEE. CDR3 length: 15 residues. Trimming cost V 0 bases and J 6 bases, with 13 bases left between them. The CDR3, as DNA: TGTGCCAGCAGCGTAGATGTCGGAAGGGGTCAGCCCCAGCATTTT. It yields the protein CASSVDVGRGQPQHF. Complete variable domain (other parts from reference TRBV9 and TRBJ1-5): DSGVTQTPKHLITATGQRVTLRCSPRSGDLSVYWYQQSLDQGLQFLIQYYNGEERAKGNILERFSAQQFPDLHSELNLSSLELGDSALYFCASSVDVGRGQPQHFGDGTRLSIL.

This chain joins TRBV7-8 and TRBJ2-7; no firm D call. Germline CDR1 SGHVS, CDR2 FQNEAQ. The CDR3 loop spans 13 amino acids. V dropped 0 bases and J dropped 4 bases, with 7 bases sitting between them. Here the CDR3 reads CASSLASRYEQYF. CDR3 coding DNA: TGTGCCAGCAGCTTAGCCTCGAGGTACGAGCAGTACTTC.

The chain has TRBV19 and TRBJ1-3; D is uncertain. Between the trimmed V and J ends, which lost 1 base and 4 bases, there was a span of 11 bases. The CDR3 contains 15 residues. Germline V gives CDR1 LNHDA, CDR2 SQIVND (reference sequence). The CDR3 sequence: CASSIGVMRGNTIYF. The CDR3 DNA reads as TGTGCCAGTAGTATAGGAGTTATGAGGGGAAACACCATATATTTT.